Below, 21 T cell receptor beta chains from the same sample are listed, as sequenced in a study of CD8 T cells in ankylosing spondylitis. Study-wide results and caveats: Ankylosing spondylitis blood seemed to carry a telltale TCR beta motif made of fewer than ten highly homologous variants.

The antigens for these receptors are not known. MiXCR, run by TCRdb on the 5' RACE reads, gives a single entry per CDR3 protein. The repertoire consists of about 800,000 distinct CDR3 sequences, with about 12% occurring once and the leading ten covering around 0.51%. The sample consisted of blood, either unsorted or a sorted T cell fraction (not recorded which). Receptor source: a male donor with ankylosing spondylitis.

This clonotype was detected many times. J is TRBJ2-3 and V is TRBV20-1; the D gene is possibly TRBD2 (5 bases). Trimming shortened V by 5 bases and J by 6 bases, and 15 bases separated the two germline ends. The length of the CDR3 is 13 residues. Per the germline V gene, CDR1 is DFQATT and CDR2 is SNEGSKA (reference sequence). In DNA, the CDR3 is TGCAGTGCTGAGGGTATGGGATCTGATACGCAGTATTTT. Translating gives CSAEGMGSDTQYF.

This clonotype was picked up a small number of times. The rearrangement links TRBV28 to TRBJ1-5; D is unclear. The germline V gene encodes CDR1 MDHEN and CDR2 SYDVKM. CDR3 length: 12 residues. V was trimmed by 6 bases and J by 7 bases, leaving 10 bases between them. The CDR3, as DNA: TGTGCCAGCAGGCCCTCTGGGCAGCCCCAGCATTTT. It codes for CASRPSGQPQHF.

This clonotype was seen a handful of times. CDR3 loop: CASSTGQGRWIGELFF. The CDR3 nucleotides read TGTGCCAGCAGTACGGGACAGGGGCGATGGATCGGGGAGCTGTTTTTT. The chain recombines TRBV6-2 or TRBV6-3 with TRBJ2-2, with TRBD1 matching 10 bases. The CDR3 spans 16 residues. From germline, CDR1 is MNHEY and CDR2 SVGEGT. V lost 5 bases and J lost 7; bases outside the gene matches: 10.

V is TRBV10-2 and J is TRBJ1-1; a weak D match, TRBD1 (5 bases). The CDR3 spans 12 residues. Trimming left V 8 bases short and J 4 bases short, with 11 bases between. Looked up from germline, CDR1 is WSHSY and CDR2 is SAAADI. CDR3 region: CASHQGSTEAFF. Written as DNA, the CDR3 is TGCGCCAGCCACCAGGGATCCACTGAAGCTTTCTTT.

This clonotype was counted between two and nine times. The chain joins TRBV20-1 to TRBJ1-1; D ambiguous. Trimming left V 6 bases short and J 1 base short, with 12 bases between. From germline, CDR1 is DFQATT and CDR2 SNEGSKA (reference sequence). The CDR3 is 13 amino acids. CDR3 sequence: CSAQRQPNTEAFF. The CDR3 region has the DNA TGCAGTGCCCAGAGGCAGCCGAACACTGAAGCTTTCTTT.

J is TRBJ1-1 and V is TRBV11-2; TRBD1 is a possible D gene (6 bases). Germline V gene sequence: CDR1 SGHAT, CDR2 FQNNGV. The CDR3 totals 14 residues. Trimming took off 4 bases at V and 8 bases at J, with 17 bases between the two ends. CDR3 residues: CASSSAGSGTEAFF. In nucleotides, the CDR3 is TGTGCCAGCAGCTCAGCAGGTTCCGGGACAGAAGCTTTCTTT.

This clonotype was counted many times. The chain combines TRBV4-2 with TRBJ1-5, with unresolved D. Germline-derived CDR1 and CDR2 are LGHNA and YNFKEQ. Deletions cut 1 base from V and 7 bases from J, with 17 bases between. The CDR3 covers 16 residues. Here the CDR3 reads CASSQVGNGIGQPQHF. For the CDR3, the DNA is TGTGCCAGCAGCCAAGTTGGTAACGGCATAGGACAGCCCCAGCATTTT.

The chain is built from TRBV10-3 and TRBJ2-2, with 7 bases matching TRBD2. V lost 7 bases and J lost 5; bases outside the gene matches: 4. CDR1 is ENHRY, CDR2 SYGVKD, per germline. The CDR3 contains 13 residues. The CDR3 DNA is TGTGCCATCAAAGCACTAGCGACCGGGGAGCTGTTTTTT. The encoded protein is CAIKALATGELFF.

Ten or more counts support this clonotype. V and J are TRBV7-6 and TRBJ2-7; possibly TRBD2 for D (6 bases). CDR1 SGHVS and CDR2 FNYEAQ come from the germline V gene. V was cut by 5 bases and J by 3 bases, with 11 bases left in between. This CDR3 is 13 amino acids long. The CDR3 DNA sequence: TGTGCCAGCAGCACCTCGGGACTCTACGAGCAGTACTTC. This sequence encodes CASSTSGLYEQYF.

There are many counts of this clonotype. In DNA form, the CDR3 reads TGCAGTGCTAGCGCAGGGTCCTTCTCCTACGAGCAGTACTTC. It encodes CSASAGSFSYEQYF. This rearrangement joins TRBV20-1 to TRBJ2-7; D is possibly TRBD1 (5 bases). Trimming left V 3 bases short and J 0 bases short, with 12 bases between. This CDR3 has 14 residues. The germline V gene encodes CDR1 DFQATT and CDR2 SNEGSKA (reference sequence).

This clonotype has at least ten counts. The V and J genes are TRBV20-1 and TRBJ2-1, with TRBD2 identical over 8 bases. Germline assignment: CDR1 DFQATT and CDR2 SNEGSKA (reference sequence). V lost 6 bases, J lost 9 bases, and 13 bases stayed unmatched. The length of the CDR3 is 14 residues. Here the CDR3 DNA reads TGCAGTGCCGCAGGGCGGGGGGCCCGGGGTGAGCAGTTCTTC. This codes for CSAAGRGARGEQFF.

Remarks on this clonotype: A much larger clone differs by one base, so this may be a read error. Without the conserved terminal phenylalanine or tryptophan, this CDR3 likely stems from a read error. This chain uses TRBV29-1 with TRBJ2-7; D call uncertain. This CDR3 is built from 15 residues. The V gene lost 6 bases and the J gene lost 0 bases, with 18 bases spanning the gap. Germline-derived CDR1 and CDR2 are SQVTM and ANQGSEA. CDR3 DNA: TGCAGCGTCATAACCCCCCCTGTGGGCTCCTACGAGCAGTACTCC. Translating gives CSVITPPVGSYEQYS.

This clonotype was found a few times. The chain combines TRBV20-1 with TRBJ2-7; 8 nucleotides align to TRBD2. Germline CDR1 is DFQATT and CDR2 is SNEGSKA (reference sequence). V trimming: 5 bases; J trimming: 0 bases; junction bases outside the gene matches: 6. The CDR3 runs to 14 residues. CDR3 protein: CSASREGRSYEQYF. DNA of the CDR3: TGCAGTGCTTCTCGGGAGGGACGCTCCTACGAGCAGTACTTC.

The chain joins TRBV7-2 to TRBJ2-5; possibly TRBD1 for D (5 bases). Germline lookup yields CDR1 SGHTA and CDR2 FQGNSA. Trimming left V 7 bases short and J 3 bases short, with 12 bases between. The CDR3 totals 13 residues. CDR3 in amino acids: CASTLGAEETQYF. CDR3 in DNA: TGTGCCAGCACCCTAGGGGCGGAAGAGACCCAGTACTTC. Together with reference TRBV7-2 and TRBJ2-5, the CDR3 gives the full variable domain: GAGVSQSPSNKVTEKGKDVELRCDPISGHTALYWYRQSLGQGLEFLIYFQGNSAPDKSGLPSDRFSAERTGGSVSTLTIQRTQQEDSAVYLCASTLGAEETQYFGPGTRLLVL.

This clonotype occurred many times. The chain recombines TRBV7-2 with TRBJ2-4, with 7 bases lining up with TRBD1. The J segment lost 8 bases and the V segment lost 5 bases, leaving 12 bases of the junction unmatched. CDR3 length: 15 amino acids. In germline, CDR1 is SGHTA, CDR2 FQGNSA. In DNA form, the CDR3 reads TGTGCCAGCAGCATAAACAGGGGTGTGGGGGACATTCAGTACTTC. The encoded protein is CASSINRGVGDIQYF.

This clonotype was observed at least ten times. V usage is TRBV7-9 and J usage is TRBJ2-3; D gene ambiguous. The CDR3 covers 11 residues. Germline CDR1 reads SEHNR; CDR2 reads FQNEAQ (reference sequence). The V end was cut by 7 bases, the J end by 5 bases, with 7 bases between. CDR3 nucleotide sequence: TGTGCCAGCACAAATGGAGATACGCAGTATTTT. It codes for CASTNGDTQYF.

The sample holds a few counts of this clonotype. The chain uses TRBV4-3 and TRBJ2-2; D assignment may be TRBD1 or TRBD2 (5 bases each). Trimming pared 3 bases from V and 6 bases from J, leaving 11 bases between. Germline lookup yields CDR1 LGHNA and CDR2 YSLEER. The CDR3 is made up of 14 amino acids. CDR3 nucleotide sequence: TGCGCCAGCAGCCACGGGACGTCCTCCGGGGAGCTGTTTTTT. It encodes CASSHGTSSGELFF.

This chain joins TRBV27 and TRBJ2-3, with D uncertain. Germline loops: CDR1 MNHEY, CDR2 SMNVEV (reference sequence). Deletions cut 4 bases from V and 3 bases from J, with 11 bases between. The CDR3 has 14 residues. For the CDR3, the DNA is TGTGCCAGCAGTTCCTTTCCTATTACAGATACGCAGTATTTT. Its protein product is CASSSFPITDTQYF.

This chain joins TRBV20-1 and TRBJ2-5; possible D gene TRBD2, 6 bases. V was cut by 3 bases and J by 5 bases, with 22 bases left in between. The germline CDR1 and CDR2 sequences are DFQATT and SNEGSKA (reference sequence). The CDR3 consists of 16 residues. CDR3 DNA sequence: TGCAGTGCTAGTATTCCTCGTTGGGGGGTTGCGGAGACCCAGTACTTC. Translating gives CSASIPRWGVAETQYF.

This CDR3 is CSASRPGEQYF. The CDR3 region has the DNA TGCAGTGCTAGCCGACCGGGGGAGCAGTACTTC. The V call is TRBV20-1, the J call TRBJ2-7, with D perhaps TRBD2 (5 bases). CDR1 is DFQATT and CDR2 is SNEGSKA in the germline V gene (reference sequence). The CDR3 length is 11 residues. With 3 bases removed from V and 7 bases from J, the gap between germline ends came to 10 bases.

This clonotype turned up a few times. The chain couples TRBV7-3 to TRBJ2-3; possibly TRBD1 for D (6 bases). The CDR3 covers 16 residues. The V gene lost 1 base and the J gene lost 2 bases, with 13 bases spanning the gap. The V gene's germline CDR1 is SGHTA and CDR2 FQGTGA. This chain's CDR3 is CASSLMSGAITDTQYF. The CDR3 DNA is TGTGCCAGCAGCTTAATGTCAGGGGCTATCACAGATACGCAGTATTTT.